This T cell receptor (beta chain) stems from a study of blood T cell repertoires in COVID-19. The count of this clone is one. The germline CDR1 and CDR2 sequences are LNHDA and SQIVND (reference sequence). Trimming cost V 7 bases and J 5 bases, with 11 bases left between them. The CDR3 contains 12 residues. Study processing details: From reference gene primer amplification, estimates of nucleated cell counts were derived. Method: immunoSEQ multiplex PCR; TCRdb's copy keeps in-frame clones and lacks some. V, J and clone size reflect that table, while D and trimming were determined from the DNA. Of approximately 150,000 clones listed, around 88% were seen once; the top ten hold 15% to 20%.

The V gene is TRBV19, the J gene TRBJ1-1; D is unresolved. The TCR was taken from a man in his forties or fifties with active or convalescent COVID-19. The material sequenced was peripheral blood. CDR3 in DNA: TGTGCCAGTACCGGAGTTCGGACTGAAGCTTTCTTT. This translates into CASTGVRTEAFF.